There are many counts of the clone carrying this T cell receptor beta chain. Its antigen is currently unknown. This entry is derived from a study of neurological immune-mediated disorders. General observations from the study: The expanded clones of different subjects shared no CDR3 amino acid sequences (suggesting private repertoires in all groups). The most TCR clonal expansion was seen in HTLV-1-associated myelopathy, whereas the least was seen in multiple sclerosis, below the level in healthy controls.

With 10-nucleotide random UMIs, 5'RACE was used to make the cDNA. TCRdb independently ran MiXCR on the 5' RACE reads; one entry per CDR3 protein. Among about 59,000 distinct CDR3 sequences listed, 20% to 30% were seen once. The CDR3 length is 16 residues. Germline CDR1 and CDR2: ENHRY and SYGVKD. V trimming: 6 bases; J trimming: 1 base; junction bases outside the gene matches: 9. The time point was: technical triplicate 2. This TCR came from a man in his 60s with HTLV-1-associated myelopathy (HAM/TSP). The sequencing input was PBMCs. The chain is built from TRBV10-3 and TRBJ1-3; 7 positions match TRBD1. This CDR3 reads CAISPGGPSSGNTIYF. In nucleotides, the CDR3 is TGTGCCATCAGCCCAGGGGGACCGAGTTCTGGAAACACCATATATTTT.